This TCR beta chain was obtained from a study of graft-versus-host responses after intestinal transplantation. Overall study: Transplantation in recipients was multivisceral, liver-intestinal, or isolated intestinal. Anti-thymocyte globulin induction preceded two to four years of tacrolimus and steroid maintenance in all recipients. Study findings and constraints: HvG clone declines early post-transplant were associated with peak circulating GvH levels. GvH clonotypes were identified within recipient marrow, with a subset emerging first in ileum or blood.

For this clone: What it binds is not known.

Assay: immunoSEQ multiplex PCR; the TCRdb copy retains only in-frame clones and omits some. The data show about 94,000 clones, roughly 91% seen once. The clonotype was recovered from a human donor who received an intestinal transplant. The sample in question was unstimulated CD8+ T cells sorted from spleen or lymph node cells, obtained before intestinal transplant.

For the CDR3, the DNA is TGCGCCAGCAGCCAAGAGGGGCGGGAGACCCACGAGCAGTACTTC. Translated, it gives CASSQEGRETHEQYF. J is TRBJ2-7 and V is TRBV4-1; 7 nucleotides align to TRBD2. The V gene's germline CDR1 is MGHRA and CDR2 YSYEKL. The ends lost 0 bases at V and 5 bases at J; junction bases unmatched: 7. The CDR3 totals 15 residues.